This passage covers 19 T cell receptor beta chains from one sample sequenced in a study of CD8 T cells in ankylosing spondylitis. TCRdb analysed the 5' RACE reads with MiXCR anew, one entry per CDR3 protein. The sample has under 300,000 distinct CDR3 sequences, approximately 11% seen once; the top ten hold 6% to 7.5%. Sequenced sample: blood, either unsorted or a sorted T cell fraction (not recorded which). The receptors come from a male donor with ankylosing spondylitis or in good health (not recorded which).

The sample holds a few counts of this clonotype. The genes are TRBV28 and TRBJ2-4; TRBD1 aligns across 9 bases. Per germline, CDR1 MDHEN and CDR2 SYDVKM. V lost 5 bases and J lost 6; bases outside the gene matches: 8. CDR3 length: 15 residues. The CDR3 DNA follows: TGTGCCAGCAGTCCGGGACAGGGAGAGGCAAACATTCAGTACTTC. This codes for CASSPGQGEANIQYF.

This rearrangement joins TRBV2 to TRBJ1-4; D may be TRBD1 (5 bases). The germline V and J ends were trimmed by 4 bases and 8 bases, with 17 bases remaining between them. The CDR3 length is 15 residues. Germline V lookup: CDR1 SNHLY, CDR2 FYNNEI. The DNA of the CDR3 is TGTGCCAGCAGTGTCAGACGCCAGGGCCCGGAAAAACTGTTTTTT. This gives the protein CASSVRRQGPEKLFF.

This clonotype was found many times. V usage is TRBV12-3 or TRBV12-4 and J usage is TRBJ2-7, with D unclear. V lost 6 bases to trimming and J lost 2 bases, with 11 bases between them. The CDR3 contains 13 residues. The CDR3 protein is CASSADGPYEQYF. The DNA for the CDR3 is TGTGCCAGCAGCGCAGACGGCCCCTACGAGCAGTACTTC.

In its sample, this clonotype was seen many times. This chain links TRBV24-1 with TRBJ2-7, with 10 bases fitting TRBD2. This CDR3 spans 14 amino acids. Germline trimming cut 3 bases from V and 5 bases from J; bases unmatched to any gene: 3. Germline CDR1 is KGHDR and CDR2 is SFDVKD. CDR3 sequence (DNA): TGTGCCACCAGTGATGATCTAGCGGGGGACGAGCAGTACTTC. Its protein product is CATSDDLAGDEQYF.

The chain recombines TRBV19 with TRBJ1-2; D not certain. Germline-derived CDR1 and CDR2 are LNHDA and SQIVND (reference sequence). The CDR3 is made up of 15 amino acids. The V end was cut by 4 bases, the J end by 3 bases, with 15 bases between. In nucleotides, the CDR3 is TGTGCCAGTAGTACTCAGATCGCCCTGGACTATGGCTACACCTTC. Protein product: CASSTQIALDYGYTF.

To note about this clonotype: This sequence may be a read error, since a much larger clone differs from it by one base. V is TRBV7-2 and J is TRBJ2-3, with 8 bases identical to TRBD2. The CDR3 extends over 14 amino acids. Germline assignment: CDR1 SGHTA and CDR2 FQGNSA. This CDR3 is CASSLERGRDAQYF. The CDR3 DNA sequence: TGTGCCAGCAGCCTCGAGCGGGGGAGAGATGCGCAGTATTTT.

The chain carries TRBV3-1 and TRBJ1-1, with 10 bases that match TRBD1. The CDR3 covers 14 residues. Germline values: CDR1 LGHDT, CDR2 YNNKEL (reference sequence). Trimming cost V 1 base and J 5 bases; bases outside gene matches: 1. CDR3: CASSQVDRGTEAFF. CDR3 DNA: TGTGCCAGCAGCCAAGTGGACAGGGGGACTGAAGCTTTCTTT.

This clonotype was observed at least ten times. This chain joins TRBV20-1 and TRBJ2-7; 8 bases agree with TRBD2. Germline assignment: CDR1 DFQATT and CDR2 SNEGSKA (reference sequence). The CDR3 runs 18 residues. J gave up 0 bases and V 0 bases, and 13 bases lay outside the gene matches. CDR3 DNA: TGCAGTGCTAGAGATCGTGGGATAGCGGGGCCCGCCTCCTACGAGCAGTACTTC. Protein sequence: CSARDRGIAGPASYEQYF.

The rearrangement joins TRBV19 to TRBJ1-2, with D tentatively TRBD1 (5 bases). CDR3 length: 11 amino acids. Trimming removed 6 bases at V and 8 bases at J, with 10 bases between. Germline loops: CDR1 LNHDA, CDR2 SQIVND (reference sequence). The CDR3 nucleotides are TGTGCCAGTAGCTACAGGACGGGCTACACCTTC. Protein product: CASSYRTGYTF.

The table lists this clonotype with many counts. V is TRBV5-6 and J is TRBJ2-2; D is unclear. The CDR3 covers 16 residues. Trimming stripped 0 bases from V and 0 bases from J, with 9 bases between. Germline V gene lookup returns CDR1 SGHDT and CDR2 YYEEEE. CDR3 in amino acids: CASSLVHGPNTGELFF. CDR3 DNA sequence: TGTGCCAGCAGCTTGGTCCACGGACCGAACACCGGGGAGCTGTTTTTT.

The chain uses TRBV7-9 and TRBJ2-7; D is undetermined. Germline lookup yields CDR1 SEHNR and CDR2 FQNEAQ (reference sequence). The CDR3 is 12 amino acids. The V end was cut by 3 bases, the J end by 5 bases, with 8 bases between. CDR3 sequence: CASSFHGDEQYF. The CDR3 region has the DNA TGTGCCAGCAGCTTCCATGGAGACGAGCAGTACTTC.

This clonotype was seen repeatedly, ten times or more. The J gene is TRBJ2-1, the V gene TRBV6-4; 9 bases are a match to TRBD2. The ends lost 6 bases at V and 4 bases at J; junction bases unmatched: 7. This CDR3 comprises 15 residues. Germline-derived CDR1 and CDR2 are MRHNA and SNTAGT. CDR3 region: CASSALAGAYNEQFF. CDR3 DNA: TGTGCCAGCAGCGCCTTAGCGGGGGCTTACAATGAGCAGTTCTTC.

In this sample, this clonotype turned up many times. The chain carries TRBV5-1 and TRBJ2-1; 12 bases are a match to TRBD1. CDR3 length equals 14 residues. Looked up from germline, CDR1 is SGHRS and CDR2 is YFSETQ. V lost 4 bases and J lost 10; bases outside the gene matches: 6. CDR3 coding DNA: TGCGCCAGCAGCCAGGGACAGGGGGCTGGAGAGCAGTTCTTC. This encodes CASSQGQGAGEQFF.

In regard to this clonotype: This likely traces to a read error, being one base from a far larger clone. The gene calls are TRBV5-1 and TRBJ1-2, with 9 positions matching TRBD1. Per germline, CDR1 SGHRS and CDR2 YFSETQ. The CDR3 runs to 13 residues. With 4 bases clipped from V and 3 bases from J, the junction kept 1 base outside the gene matches. The CDR3 region has the DNA TGCGCCAGCAGCACAGGGGGCGACTATGGCTACACCTTC. It specifies CASSTGGDYGYTF.

This clonotype came up many times. The rearrangement links TRBV20-1 to TRBJ1-1; D is perhaps TRBD1 (5 bases). Deletions cut 3 bases from V and 1 base from J, with 12 bases between. The CDR3 is 14 residues long. Per the germline V gene, CDR1 is DFQATT and CDR2 is SNEGSKA (reference sequence). The CDR3 DNA sequence: TGCAGTGCTAGCAGGTCGGGGGGGAACACTGAAGCTTTCTTT. Encoded protein: CSASRSGGNTEAFF.

The CDR3 sequence: CASSSPGGYAEAFF. In DNA, the CDR3 is TGTGCCAGCTCATCCCCAGGGGGGTACGCTGAAGCTTTCTTT. The J gene is TRBJ1-1, the V gene TRBV18; 7 bases agree with TRBD1. Germline CDR1 reads KGHSH; CDR2 reads LQKENI. V dropped 5 bases and J dropped 6; count of bases not matched to a gene: 9. CDR3 length equals 14 residues.

The CDR3 here is CASSEQGPQYF. The CDR3 region has the DNA TGTGCCAGCAGTGAACAGGGCCCGCAGTATTTT. The genes are TRBV2 and TRBJ2-3; D perhaps matches TRBD1 (5 bases). The CDR3 runs to 11 residues. Germline V CDR1 and CDR2: SNHLY, FYNNEI. V lost 2 bases and J 10 bases, leaving 7 bases between the germline ends.

CDR3 bases: TGCGCCAGCAGCCCGACAGGGCCAGAGGTCGATACGCAGTATTTT. Translation: CASSPTGPEVDTQYF. The gene calls are TRBV5-1 and TRBJ2-3; TRBD1 aligns across 7 bases. The germline gives CDR1 SGHRS, CDR2 YFSETQ. The CDR3 consists of 15 residues. Trimming cost V 4 bases and J 6 bases; bases outside gene matches: 11.

The sample holds a few counts of this clonotype. This rearrangement joins TRBV18 to TRBJ2-1; D is undetermined. CDR1 KGHSH and CDR2 LQKENI come from the germline V gene. The CDR3 contains 16 residues. Trimming left V 2 bases short and J 5 bases short, with 16 bases between. The CDR3 here is CASSPSGLAGNNEQFF. CDR3 in DNA: TGTGCCAGCTCACCATCAGGTCTTGCAGGAAACAATGAGCAGTTCTTC.